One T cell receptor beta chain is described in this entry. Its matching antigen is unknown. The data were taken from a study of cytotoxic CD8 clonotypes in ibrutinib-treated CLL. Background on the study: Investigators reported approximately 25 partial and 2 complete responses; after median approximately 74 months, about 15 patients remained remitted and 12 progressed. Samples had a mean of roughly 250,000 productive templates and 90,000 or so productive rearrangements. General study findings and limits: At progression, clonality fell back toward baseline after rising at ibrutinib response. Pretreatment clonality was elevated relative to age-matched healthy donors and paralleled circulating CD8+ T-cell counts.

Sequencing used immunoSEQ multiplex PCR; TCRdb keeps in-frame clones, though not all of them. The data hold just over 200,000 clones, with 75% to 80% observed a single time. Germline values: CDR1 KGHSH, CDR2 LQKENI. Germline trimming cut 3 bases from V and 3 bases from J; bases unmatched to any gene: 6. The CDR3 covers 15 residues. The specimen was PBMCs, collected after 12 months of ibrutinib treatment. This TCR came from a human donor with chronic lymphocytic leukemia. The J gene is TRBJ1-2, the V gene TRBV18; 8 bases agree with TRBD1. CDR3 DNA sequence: TGTGCCAGCTCACCCGGGACAGGAGGCTACTATGGCTACACCTTC. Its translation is CASSPGTGGYYGYTF. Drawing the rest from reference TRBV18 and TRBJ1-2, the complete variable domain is NAGVMQNPRHLVRRRGQEARLRCSPMKGHSHVYWYRQLPEEGLKFMVYLQKENIIDESGMPKERFSAEFPKEGPSILRIQQVVRGDSAAYFCASSPGTGGYYGYTFGSGTRLTVV.